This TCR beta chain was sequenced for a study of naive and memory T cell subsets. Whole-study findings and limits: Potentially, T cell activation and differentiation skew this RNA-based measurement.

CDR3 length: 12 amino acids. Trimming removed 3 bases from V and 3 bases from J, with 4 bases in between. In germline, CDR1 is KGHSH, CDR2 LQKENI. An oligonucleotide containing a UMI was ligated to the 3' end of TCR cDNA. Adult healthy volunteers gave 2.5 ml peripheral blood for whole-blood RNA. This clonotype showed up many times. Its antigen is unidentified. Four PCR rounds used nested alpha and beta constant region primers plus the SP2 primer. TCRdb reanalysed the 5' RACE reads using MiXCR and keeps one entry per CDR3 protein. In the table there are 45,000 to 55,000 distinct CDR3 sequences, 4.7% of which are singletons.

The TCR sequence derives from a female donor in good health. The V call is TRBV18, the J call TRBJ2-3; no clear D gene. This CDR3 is CASSPTTDTQYF. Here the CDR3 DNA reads TGTGCCAGCTCACCCACGACAGATACGCAGTATTTT.